These T cell receptor beta chains were read from a single sample in a study of blood T cell repertoires in COVID-19. Measured with immunoSEQ multiplex PCR; TCRdb has only the in-frame clones, and not every one. The profile shows about 240,000 clones, 86% of them singletons. Material for sequencing was peripheral blood. All receptors derive from a man at least 80 years old with acute or convalescent COVID-19. CDR3s include the opening cysteine and the closing phenylalanine or tryptophan. A D gene is named only where the DNA matches it firmly. Clone size is shown for a subset of rows, as once, few, many or a class of expanded clone.

J | size | V | D | DNA | CDR3
TRBJ1-2 | . | TRBV6-5 | . | TGTGCCAGCAGTTACTCCTCAGGGACTTCTAGCTATGGCTACACCTTC | CASSYSSGTSSYGYTF
TRBJ1-5 | . | TRBV6-5 | . | TGTGCCAGCAGCAATGGGGGGACGGGCAATCAGCCCCAGCATTTT | CASSNGGTGNQPQHF
TRBJ1-4 | once | TRBV19 | . | TGTGCCAGTGCCCTTTGGTCCCCGGGGGGGAGCGAAAAACTGTTTTTT | CASALWSPGGSEKLFF
TRBJ1-1 | once | TRBV29-1 | . | TGCAGCGTTGTGTCTGCAGGTGGCACTGAAGCTTTCTTT | CSVVSAGGTEAFF
TRBJ2-5 | . | TRBV11-2 | . | TGTGCCAGCAGCGCTACGAGAGAGACCCAGTACTTC | CASSATRETQYF
TRBJ2-3 | . | TRBV29-1 | . | TGCAGCGTTGAAGACCTTGGGGGGTTTAGCACAGATACGCAGTATTTT | CSVEDLGGFSTDTQYF
TRBJ1-2 | . | TRBV7-9 | . | TGTGCCAGCAGCCGGATAACAGGAGATGGCTACACCTTC | CASSRITGDGYTF
TRBJ2-7 | . | TRBV5-4 | . | TGTGCCAGCAGCACAGACTACGAGCAGTACTTC | CASSTDYEQYF
TRBJ1-2 | . | TRBV7-9 | TRBD1 | TGTGCCAGCAGCTTCCGGGACAGTACCAATGGCTACACCTTC | CASSFRDSTNGYTF
TRBJ1-2 | . | TRBV28 | TRBD1 | TGTGCCAGCAGTTTATGGACAGGGGGCGCGCTTGGCTACACCTTC | CASSLWTGGALGYTF
TRBJ2-1 | once | TRBV6-5 | TRBD1 | TGTGCCAGCAGTTACGGGCAGGGGGAGTTCTTC | CASSYGQGEFF
TRBJ1-6 | . | TRBV2 | . | TGTGCCAGCAGTGAAGGAAGGGGTCTTTCCTATAATTCACCCCTCCACTTT | CASSEGRGLSYNSPLHF
TRBJ2-7 | . | TRBV9 | TRBD1 | TGTGCCAGCAGCGTAGGACAGGGGATCTCCTACGAGCAGTACTTC | CASSVGQGISYEQYF
TRBJ1-4 | . | TRBV25-1 | . | TGTGCCAGCAGTGAAAATAAGGGGATTAATGAAAAACTGTTTTTT | CASSENKGINEKLFF
TRBJ1-6 | . | TRBV6-6 | . | TGTGCCAGCACCACACGGGGGGGCGTTTCACCCCTCCACTTT | CASTTRGGVSPLHF
TRBJ2-3 | . | TRBV27 | TRBD2 | TGTGCCAGCCGTAGAGCGGGAGAAAATACGCAGTATTTT | CASRRAGENTQYF
TRBJ2-5 | . | TRBV10-1 | . | TGCGCCAGCAGTGACGGAGGCCAAGAGACCCAGTACTTC | CASSDGGQETQYF
TRBJ2-4 | . | TRBV28 | . | TGTGCCAGCAGTTTCGGAGGGGTAGACATTCAGTACTTC | CASSFGGVDIQYF
TRBJ2-6 | . | TRBV9 | . | TGTGCCAGCAGCGGCGGGACAGACTATATAGGGGCCAACGTCCTGACTTTC | CASSGGTDYIGANVLTF
TRBJ2-1 | . | TRBV6-5 | TRBD2 | TGTGCCAGCAGTTACAAGCGGGGGCGCCCCTACAATGAGCAGTTCTTC | CASSYKRGRPYNEQFF
TRBJ2-7 | . | TRBV29-1 | TRBD2 | TGCAGCGTTGTACCGGGAGGCAGCTACGAGCAGTACTTC | CSVVPGGSYEQYF
TRBJ2-3 | . | TRBV3-1/TRBV3-2 | TRBD2 | TGTGCCAGCAGCCAGCCCCCGGCGGGAGGGGGGTATACGCAGTATTTT | CASSQPPAGGGYTQYF
TRBJ1-1 | . | TRBV6-5 | TRBD1 | TGTGCCAGCACCCCAGGGGGCAACACTGAAGCTTTCTTT | CASTPGGNTEAFF
TRBJ1-2 | once | TRBV28 | TRBD1 | TGTGCCAGCAGTTTCCCGGGACAGGGTTGGGGCTATGGCTACACCTTC | CASSFPGQGWGYGYTF
TRBJ2-1 | . | TRBV7-3 | TRBD2 | TGTGCCAGCAGCTTAGAGGCTAGCGGGGTTTCTTGGCAGTTCTTC | CASSLEASGVSWQFF
TRBJ2-5 | . | TRBV28 | . | TGTGCCAGCAGTTTATCGCCGGTAGAGACCCAGTACTTC | CASSLSPVETQYF
TRBJ2-1 | . | TRBV10-3 | TRBD2 | TGTGCCATCAGTGAGACTAGCGGTTCCTACAATGAGCAGTTCTTC | CAISETSGSYNEQFF